This passage covers 23 T cell receptor beta chains from one sample sequenced in a study of blood T cells in healthy people across ages. Sample-barcoded 5' priming and a J-beta primer mix drove a second PCR of roughly 7 to 11 cycles. TCRdb re-analysed the 5' RACE reads in MiXCR, keeping a single row per CDR3 protein. Seen here are about 1.5 million distinct CDR3 sequences, approximately 43% observed once, and the top ten hold less than 5%. What was sequenced was blood. These receptor sequences come from a woman in her late teens or twenties in good health.

This clonotype has more than one count but fewer than ten. The V and J genes are TRBV27 and TRBJ2-1, with TRBD2 matching over 9 bases. The V gene end was trimmed by 1 base and the J gene end by 6 bases; junction bases not matched to a gene: 4. The CDR3 extends over 15 amino acids. The V gene's germline CDR1 is MNHEY and CDR2 SMNVEV (reference sequence). The CDR3 DNA is TGTGCCAGCAGTTTATGCGGCGGGGGGGCCAATGAGCAGTTCTTC. It codes for CASSLCGGGANEQFF.

The chain couples TRBV4-1 to TRBJ2-2; D gene uncertain. The CDR3 is made up of 14 amino acids. Trimming shortened V by 2 bases and J by 4 bases, and 8 bases separated the two germline ends. Germline-derived CDR1 and CDR2 are MGHRA and YSYEKL. The CDR3 sequence is CASSQTAVTGELFF. As DNA, the CDR3 is TGCGCCAGCAGCCAAACGGCGGTCACCGGGGAGCTGTTTTTT.

The chain recombines TRBV20-1 with TRBJ2-7, with D perhaps matching TRBD2 (5 bases). Trimming shortened V by 3 bases and J by 7 bases, and 16 bases separated the two germline ends. The CDR3 is made up of 13 amino acids. Germline CDR1 is DFQATT and CDR2 is SNEGSKA (reference sequence). CDR3 in amino acids: CSARPRGYNEQYF. In DNA form, the CDR3 reads TGCAGTGCTAGGCCCCGCGGGTACAATGAGCAGTACTTC.

CDR3 sequence reads: CASSLARDSYNEQFF. The CDR3 coding sequence is TGTGCCAGCAGCTTAGCGCGGGACAGCTACAATGAGCAGTTCTTC. This rearrangement joins TRBV7-8 to TRBJ2-1; D is possibly TRBD1 (7 bases). Germline V lookup: CDR1 SGHVS, CDR2 FQNEAQ. With 0 bases removed from V and 3 bases from J, the gap between germline ends came to 9 bases. The CDR3 is made up of 15 amino acids.

The chain combines TRBV27 with TRBJ2-7, with 14 positions matching TRBD2. Trimming cost V 8 bases and J 2 bases; bases outside gene matches: 8. The CDR3 sequence is 16 residues long. The V gene's germline CDR1 is MNHEY and CDR2 SMNVEV (reference sequence). The CDR3 DNA is TGTGCCAGCCGAGGGACTAGCGGGAGTCACCCCTACGAGCAGTACTTC. Translating gives CASRGTSGSHPYEQYF.

J is TRBJ2-7 and V is TRBV9; TRBD2 matches 7 bases. This CDR3 region has 18 residues. Germline-derived CDR1 and CDR2 are SGDLS and YYNGEE. V trimming: 5 bases; J trimming: 7 bases; junction bases outside the gene matches: 24. The CDR3 loop reads CASSMGPSGQPSYNEQYF. In DNA, the CDR3 is TGTGCCAGCAGTATGGGGCCTAGCGGTCAACCCTCCTACAATGAGCAGTACTTC.

In this sample, this clonotype turned up a few times. The chain employs TRBV24-1 and TRBJ2-2; no clear D. The V end lost 2 bases, the J end lost 3 bases, and 3 bases lay between the germline ends. From germline, CDR1 is KGHDR and CDR2 SFDVKD. This CDR3 contains 13 residues. The CDR3 loop is CATSDSDTGELFF. CDR3 coding DNA: TGTGCCACCAGTGATTCAGACACCGGGGAGCTGTTTTTT.

CDR3 sequence reads: CATSMRVSNQPQHF. The CDR3 DNA sequence: TGTGCCACCAGCATGAGGGTGAGCAATCAGCCCCAGCATTTT. The chain joins TRBV15 to TRBJ1-5; D is unclear. The CDR3 extends over 14 amino acids. V was cut by 4 bases and J by 1 base, with 8 bases left in between. Germline CDR1 is LNHNV and CDR2 is YYDKDF (reference sequence).

V gene TRBV29-1 combines with J gene TRBJ2-1, with no clear D. Germline CDR1 reads SQVTM; CDR2 reads ANQGSEA. V was trimmed by 4 bases and J by 2 bases, leaving 15 bases between them. The CDR3 runs to 15 residues. The CDR3 spells CSVVTREVTYNEQFF. CDR3 coding DNA: TGCAGCGTTGTTACAAGGGAAGTGACCTACAATGAGCAGTTCTTC.

In its sample, this clonotype was seen a few times. The rearrangement uses TRBV9 and TRBJ2-1; 7 bases match TRBD2. Germline V lookup: CDR1 SGDLS, CDR2 YYNGEE. J was trimmed by 9 bases and V by 4 bases; bases with no gene match: 7. The CDR3 loop spans 13 amino acids. In DNA, the CDR3 is TGTGCCAGCAGCAAGGGGACTATGCTTGAGCAGTTCTTC. Protein: CASSKGTMLEQFF.

This chain joins TRBV6-1 and TRBJ1-1; TRBD1 matches at 7 bases. After removal of 0 bases from V and 4 bases from J, the junction contained 5 bases not matched to a gene. The CDR3 extends over 15 amino acids. Germline CDR1 is MNHNS and CDR2 is SASEGT. The CDR3 protein is CASSEASTGSTEAFF. The CDR3 DNA reads TGTGCCAGCAGTGAAGCTTCGACAGGGTCCACTGAAGCTTTCTTT.

This clonotype was observed a handful of times. This chain links TRBV18 with TRBJ1-2, with 10 nucleotides matching TRBD1. The CDR3 loop spans 19 amino acids. Germline CDR1 is KGHSH and CDR2 is LQKENI. After removal of 1 base from V and 5 bases from J, the junction contained 16 bases not matched to a gene. The CDR3 bases are TGTGCCAGCTCACCACGGAGAGCTACCGGACAGGGGGTTGTATATGGCTACACCTTC. Protein product: CASSPRRATGQGVVYGYTF. The whole variable domain, remainder taken from reference TRBV18 and TRBJ1-2, is NAGVMQNPRHLVRRRGQEARLRCSPMKGHSHVYWYRQLPEEGLKFMVYLQKENIIDESGMPKERFSAEFPKEGPSILRIQQVVRGDSAAYFCASSPRRATGQGVVYGYTFGSGTRLTVV.

The chain combines TRBV18 with TRBJ2-1; 10 bases are a match to TRBD2. The length of the CDR3 is 16 residues. V lost 5 bases to trimming and J lost 3 bases; unmatched junction nucleotides: 7. Germline CDR1 KGHSH, CDR2 LQKENI. The chain's CDR3 is CASSVASGSFYNEQFF. CDR3 nucleotides: TGTGCCAGCTCAGTAGCTAGCGGGAGCTTCTACAATGAGCAGTTCTTC.

This clonotype was counted between two and nine times. V is TRBV7-9 and J is TRBJ2-1; 12 nucleotides match TRBD2. The CDR3 covers 13 residues. Germline values: CDR1 SEHNR, CDR2 FQNEAQ (reference sequence). The V and J ends lost 4 bases and 10 bases, in that order; junction bases with no gene match: 2. CDR3 amino acids: CASSYGLAGEQFF. The CDR3 nucleotides are TGTGCCAGCAGCTATGGACTAGCGGGAGAGCAGTTCTTC.

This clonotype was observed many times. The V and J genes are TRBV12-3 or TRBV12-4 and TRBJ2-7; tentatively, D is TRBD1 or TRBD2 (5 bases each). CDR3 length equals 12 residues. Trimming took off 5 bases at V and 2 bases at J, with 7 bases between the two ends. The CDR3 here is CASSPGPYEQYF. CDR3 in DNA: TGTGCCAGCAGTCCGGGGCCCTACGAGCAGTACTTC.

This clonotype has a handful of counts. This chain uses TRBV7-9 with TRBJ2-1; TRBD1 aligns across 7 bases. Germline CDR1 SEHNR, CDR2 FQNEAQ (reference sequence). J was trimmed by 6 bases and V by 5 bases; bases with no gene match: 16. The CDR3 consists of 17 residues. Written as DNA, the CDR3 is TGTGCCAGCAGCATCGGGACAGTCGCCTCTCTTCCCAATGAGCAGTTCTTC. Translated, it gives CASSIGTVASLPNEQFF. The variable domain in full, with the rest retrieved from reference TRBV7-9 and TRBJ2-1, is DTGVSQNPRHKITKRGQNVTFRCDPISEHNRLYWYRQTLGQGPEFLTYFQNEAQLEKSRLLSDRFSAERPKGSFSTLEIQRTEQGDSAMYLCASSIGTVASLPNEQFFGPGTRLTVL.

The rearrangement uses TRBV20-1 and TRBJ2-3; D is unclear. CDR1 and CDR2 (germline): DFQATT, SNEGSKA (reference sequence). Between the trimmed V and J ends, which lost 0 bases and 1 base, there was a span of 14 bases. The CDR3 sequence is 16 residues long. The CDR3 nucleotides are TGCAGTGCTAGAGATCTAGTGGGCTGGGGCACAGATACGCAGTATTTT. Its protein product is CSARDLVGWGTDTQYF.

Only a few counts were recorded for this clonotype. The chain couples TRBV6-5 to TRBJ2-3; 7 nucleotides line up with TRBD1. The trim removed 6 bases at V and 8 bases at J, leaving 14 bases unmatched. Per the germline V gene, CDR1 is MNHEY and CDR2 is SVGAGI. The CDR3 runs 15 residues. This CDR3 reads CASSPRDRFHGTQYF. For the CDR3, the DNA is TGTGCCAGCAGCCCACGGGACAGATTCCATGGTACGCAGTATTTT.

This chain uses TRBV9 with TRBJ2-1; 10 positions agree with TRBD2. V trimming: 3 bases; J trimming: 8 bases; junction bases outside the gene matches: 14. Germline CDR1 and CDR2: SGDLS and YYNGEE. This CDR3 spans 17 amino acids. Here the CDR3 DNA reads TGTGCCAGCAGCGCCGAAGTACGGCTAGCGGGGGACTATGAGCAGTTCTTC. Its protein is CASSAEVRLAGDYEQFF.

This clonotype was found a few times. V usage is TRBV14 and J usage is TRBJ2-7, with TRBD1 matching over 9 bases. The germline CDR1 and CDR2 sequences are SGHDN and FVKESK. The CDR3 is 18 amino acids. V dropped 1 base and J dropped 9; count of bases not matched to a gene: 19. The CDR3 DNA reads as TGTGCCAGCAGCCAAGGAAGGCTTTATTCGGGACAGGGTACGCCGCAGTACTTC. Amino acids: CASSQGRLYSGQGTPQYF.

This clonotype was detected only a few times. The chain recombines TRBV6-5 with TRBJ2-5; D is possibly TRBD2 (7 bases). Trimming took off 4 bases at V and 5 bases at J, with 17 bases between the two ends. Germline V lookup: CDR1 MNHEY, CDR2 SVGAGI. CDR3 size: 15 residues. The CDR3 nucleotides are TGTGCCAGCAGTTTGGGTGGGGGGGCTACGGAGACCCAGTACTTC. Amino acid sequence: CASSLGGGATETQYF.

The gene calls are TRBV13 and TRBJ1-6; D unclear. CDR1 PRHDT and CDR2 FYEKMQ come from the germline V gene (reference sequence). Trimming took off 6 bases at V and 11 bases at J, with 14 bases between the two ends. The CDR3 is made up of 13 amino acids. The CDR3 protein is CASSREGRAPLHF. CDR3 DNA: TGTGCCAGCAGTCGAGAGGGTAGGGCACCCCTCCACTTT.

As to this clonotype: A read error may explain this, as a much larger clone is one base away. The chain employs TRBV4-1 and TRBJ2-5; no clear D. The J call is in doubt because the DNA end fits TRBJ2-1 better. Germline CDR1 reads MGHRA; CDR2 reads YSYEKL. This CDR3 is 14 amino acids long. CDR3 protein: CASSQDSGQETQFF. The CDR3 region has the DNA TGCGCCAGCAGCCAAGATTCCGGCCAAGAGACCCAGTTCTTC.